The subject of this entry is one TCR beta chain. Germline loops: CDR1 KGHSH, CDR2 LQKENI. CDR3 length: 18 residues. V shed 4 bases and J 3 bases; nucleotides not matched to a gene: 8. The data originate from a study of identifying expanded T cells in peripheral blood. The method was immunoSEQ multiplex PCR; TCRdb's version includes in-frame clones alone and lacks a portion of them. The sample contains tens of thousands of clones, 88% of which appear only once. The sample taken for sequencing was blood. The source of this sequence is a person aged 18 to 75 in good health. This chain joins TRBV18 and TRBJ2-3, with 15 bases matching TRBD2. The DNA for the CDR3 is TGTGCCAGCTCACAACCCGGGACTAGCGGGAGGTATACAGATACGCAGTATTTT. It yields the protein CASSQPGTSGRYTDTQYF. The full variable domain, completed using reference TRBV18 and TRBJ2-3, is NAGVMQNPRHLVRRRGQEARLRCSPMKGHSHVYWYRQLPEEGLKFMVYLQKENIIDESGMPKERFSAEFPKEGPSILRIQQVVRGDSAAYFCASSQPGTSGRYTDTQYFGPGTRLTVL.